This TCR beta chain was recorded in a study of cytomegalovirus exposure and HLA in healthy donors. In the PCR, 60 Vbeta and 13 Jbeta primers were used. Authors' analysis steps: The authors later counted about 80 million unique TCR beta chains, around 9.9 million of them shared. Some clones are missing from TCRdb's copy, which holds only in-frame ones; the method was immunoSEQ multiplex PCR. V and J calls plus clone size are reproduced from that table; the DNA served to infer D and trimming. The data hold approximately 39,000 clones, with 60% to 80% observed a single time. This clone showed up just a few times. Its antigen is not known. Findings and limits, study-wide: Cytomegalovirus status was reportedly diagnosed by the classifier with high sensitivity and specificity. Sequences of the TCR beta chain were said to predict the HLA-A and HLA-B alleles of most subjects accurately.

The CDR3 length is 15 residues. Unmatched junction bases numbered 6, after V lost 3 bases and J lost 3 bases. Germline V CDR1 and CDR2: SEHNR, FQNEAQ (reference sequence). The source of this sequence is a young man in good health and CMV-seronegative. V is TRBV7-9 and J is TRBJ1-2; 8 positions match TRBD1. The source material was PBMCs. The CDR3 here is CASSLTGVVDYGYTF. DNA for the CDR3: TGTGCCAGCAGCTTGACAGGGGTGGTAGACTATGGCTACACCTTC.